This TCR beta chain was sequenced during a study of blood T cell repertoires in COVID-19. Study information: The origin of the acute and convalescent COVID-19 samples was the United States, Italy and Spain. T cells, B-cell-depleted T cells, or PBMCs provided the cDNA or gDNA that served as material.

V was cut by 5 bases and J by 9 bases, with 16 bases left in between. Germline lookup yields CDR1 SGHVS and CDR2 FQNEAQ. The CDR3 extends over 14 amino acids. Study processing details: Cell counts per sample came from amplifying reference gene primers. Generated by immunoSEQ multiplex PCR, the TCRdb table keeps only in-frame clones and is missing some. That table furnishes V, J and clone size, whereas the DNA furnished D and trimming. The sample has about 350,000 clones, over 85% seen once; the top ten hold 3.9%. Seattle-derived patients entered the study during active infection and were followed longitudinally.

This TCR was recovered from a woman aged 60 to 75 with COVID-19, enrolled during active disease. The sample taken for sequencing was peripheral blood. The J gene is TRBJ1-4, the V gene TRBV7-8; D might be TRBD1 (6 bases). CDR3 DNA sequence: TGTGCCAGCAGCCCCCCAGGGGTCATGAAAAAACTGTTTTTT. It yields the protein CASSPPGVMKKLFF.